This TCR beta chain was captured in a study of vaccination and CD4 T cells after COVID-19. This clonotype is categorized as medium-sized. Antigen specificity is unknown. The CDR3 totals 12 residues. Germline assignment: CDR1 MNHEY and CDR2 SVGAGI. V was clipped by 4 bases and J by 4 bases, with 7 bases between them. This sample's treatment: 10-day PBMC culture with coronavirus spike peptide pools or control peptides (ViraFEST assay). In the ViraFEST assay, peptide-pool expansion preceded TCR sequencing of expanded clonotypes. IL-2 at around 9.4 IU/ml and peptide pools at approximately 9.6 ug/ml were added to PBMCs cultured at roughly 2 million per well. Researchers used the Oncomine TCR Beta short-read assay to sequence DNA from cultured CD4+ T cells. One entry per CDR3 protein results from TCRdb running MiXCR on the PCR reads. The sample includes over 20,000 distinct CDR3 sequences, about 52% seen only once; the top ten take 4% to 6%.

The source of this sequence is a human donor who had recovered from COVID-19. Sequencing used CD4+ T cells from blood, cultured in vitro. V and J are TRBV6-5 and TRBJ1-1; D is undetermined. DNA of the CDR3: TGTGCCAGCAGTTCCTCAGTCACTGAAGCTTTCTTT. It encodes CASSSSVTEAFF.